The 18 T cell receptor beta chains below were found in one sample sequenced in a study of molecular identifiers for immune sequencing clone quantification. TCRdb fed the PCR reads into MiXCR, producing one record per CDR3 protein. The data hold about 640,000 distinct CDR3 sequences, with about 20% observed a single time. The specimen sequenced was naive CD8+ T cells from blood, with Jurkat cell RNA spiked in. Subset indicated: FACS-sorted CD8+CD4-CCR7+CD45RA+ naive T cells. The receptors originated from a human donor in good health. Some libraries in this study had Jurkat cell RNA spiked in.

This clonotype was observed at least ten times. The genes are TRBV7-9 and TRBJ2-7, with 7 bases fitting TRBD1. With 5 bases clipped from V and 0 bases from J, the junction kept 4 bases outside the gene matches. Germline CDR1 and CDR2: SEHNR and FQNEAQ (reference sequence). The CDR3 loop spans 14 amino acids. CDR3 sequence: CASSTWDSSYEQYF. CDR3 bases: TGTGCCAGCAGCACATGGGACAGCTCCTACGAGCAGTACTTC.

As for this clonotype: A much larger clone lies one base from this, so it may be a read error. The chain links TRBV29-1 to TRBJ1-1, with D possibly being TRBD1 (5 bases). The ends were cut back, 6 bases at V and 7 bases at J, with 12 bases in the middle. The CDR3 sequence is 11 residues long. From germline, CDR1 is SQVTM and CDR2 ANQGSEA. In DNA, the CDR3 is TGCAGCGTAGTTAGGGGCAGTGAAGCTTTCTTT. Protein sequence: CSVVRGSEAFF.

To note about this clonotype: Since a much larger clone is just one base distant, this may be a read error. The chain joins TRBV12-3 or TRBV12-4 to TRBJ2-3, with TRBD1 matching 10 bases. The CDR3 covers 15 residues. This CDR3 reads CASSIGTGAPDMQYF. CDR3 bases: TGTGCCAGCAGTATCGGGACAGGGGCGCCAGATATGCAGTATTTT.

This clonotype was seen more than once but under ten times. V gene TRBV4-1 combines with J gene TRBJ1-1; possibly TRBD1 for D (6 bases). The CDR3 is 22 amino acids. V was cut by 4 bases and J by 0 bases, with 33 bases left in between. Germline loops: CDR1 MGHRA, CDR2 YSYEKL. The CDR3 nucleotides are TGCGCCAGCAGCCCAGGTCGAGGACAGCCTCATCTCCCCCAGCTGATGAACACTGAAGCTTTCTTT. Protein: CASSPGRGQPHLPQLMNTEAFF.

This chain uses TRBV10-3 with TRBJ1-5; D is ambiguous. This CDR3 is 13 amino acids long. Germline V CDR1 and CDR2: ENHRY, SYGVKD. V was trimmed by 4 bases and J by 6 bases, leaving 10 bases between them. The CDR3 DNA sequence: TGTGCCATCAGTGGGGGTGCAGGTCAGCCCCAGCATTTT. Amino acid sequence: CAISGGAGQPQHF.

This clonotype has a single count. Being one base from a much bigger clone, this may be a read error. The missing conserved phenylalanine or tryptophan at the end of this CDR3 makes a read error likely. This rearrangement joins TRBV20-1 to TRBJ2-7, with D perhaps TRBD2 (5 bases). V dropped 1 base and J dropped 0 bases, with 10 bases sitting between them. Germline V gives CDR1 DFQATT, CDR2 SNEGSKA (reference sequence). CDR3 size: 14 residues. The CDR3 sequence is CSARGEIPSYEQYS. For the CDR3, the DNA is TGCAGTGCTAGAGGGGAGATCCCCTCCTACGAGCAGTACTCC.

This clonotype was observed at least ten times. V usage is TRBV7-2 and J usage is TRBJ2-3, with D possibly being TRBD2 (5 bases). The V gene's germline CDR1 is SGHTA and CDR2 FQGNSA. V was pared by 3 bases and J by 0 bases, with 10 bases between. The CDR3 runs 15 residues. CDR3 region: CASSLGGPSTDTQYF. The DNA of the CDR3 is TGTGCCAGCAGCTTGGGCGGGCCTAGCACAGATACGCAGTATTTT.

Points on this clonotype: One base away lies a much larger clone, so this may be a sequencing read error. V usage is TRBV9 and J usage is TRBJ2-3, with D tentatively TRBD2 (5 bases). Germline CDR1 and CDR2: SGDLS and YYNGEE. The V and J ends lost 0 bases and 3 bases respectively, with 11 bases between them. The CDR3 is made up of 15 amino acids. CDR3 in DNA: TGTGCCAGCAGCGTAGGACCAGCGGAGACAGATACGCAGTATTTT. Translated: CASSVGPAETDTQYF.

This clonotype was seen repeatedly, ten times or more. This chain joins TRBV12-3 or TRBV12-4 and TRBJ1-1, with 8 bases lining up with TRBD1. The V and J ends lost 3 bases and 6 bases, in that order; junction bases with no gene match: 6. The CDR3 is made up of 14 amino acids. CDR3 residues: CASSFAGGFAEAFF. The CDR3, as DNA: TGTGCCAGCAGTTTTGCAGGGGGCTTCGCTGAAGCTTTCTTT.

This clonotype was observed many times. The rearrangement uses TRBV6-2 or TRBV6-3 and TRBJ1-1, with D maybe TRBD1 (6 bases). The V end was cut by 5 bases, the J end by 2 bases, with 9 bases between. Germline CDR1 and CDR2: MNHEY and SVGEGT. The CDR3 has 13 residues. In DNA form, the CDR3 reads TGTGCCAGCAGTCACAGGGAAAACACTGAAGCTTTCTTT. It is translated as CASSHRENTEAFF.

This clonotype was picked up many times. The genes are TRBV6-5 and TRBJ2-3; D is unresolved. The germline V and J ends were trimmed by 6 bases and 5 bases, with 12 bases remaining between them. Germline V gene sequence: CDR1 MNHEY, CDR2 SVGAGI. The CDR3 is 13 residues long. The CDR3 protein is CASRPPLLDTQYF. CDR3 DNA: TGTGCCAGCAGACCCCCCCTGTTAGATACGCAGTATTTT.

The sample holds many counts of this clonotype. The V and J genes are TRBV28 and TRBJ2-4, with D unresolved. The V and J ends lost 6 bases and 3 bases respectively, with 6 bases between them. The CDR3 runs 12 residues. Germline V lookup: CDR1 MDHEN, CDR2 SYDVKM. The CDR3 loop is CASSNDKNIQYF. CDR3 bases: TGTGCCAGCAGCAACGACAAAAACATTCAGTACTTC.

The sample holds many counts of this clonotype. The V call is TRBV19, the J call TRBJ1-5, with D possibly TRBD1 on 6 matching bases. V lost 0 bases to trimming and J lost 6 bases, with 12 bases between them. Germline values: CDR1 LNHDA, CDR2 SQIVND (reference sequence). The CDR3 runs 15 residues. The CDR3 here is CASSIDWGAGQPQHF. The CDR3 region has the DNA TGTGCCAGTAGTATAGACTGGGGGGCGGGTCAGCCCCAGCATTTT.

The V gene is TRBV19, the J gene TRBJ2-3; 7 bases are a match to TRBD2. CDR1 and CDR2 from the germline V gene are LNHDA and SQIVND (reference sequence). This CDR3 has 16 residues. The trim removed 5 bases at V and 0 bases at J, leaving 8 bases unmatched. CDR3 bases: TGTGCCAGTAGTCTGCAACTAGCGTCTAGCACAGATACGCAGTATTTT. This codes for CASSLQLASSTDTQYF.

As regards this clonotype: Being one base from a much bigger clone, this may be a read error. The J gene is TRBJ2-1, the V gene TRBV4-3; 7 bases align to TRBD1. The CDR3 loop spans 16 amino acids. V was pared by 0 bases and J by 8 bases, with 10 bases of the junction left unmatched. Germline values: CDR1 LGHNA, CDR2 YSLEER. Here the CDR3 DNA reads TGCGCCAGCAGCCAAGACAGGGGGACCTTCACGGATGAGCAGTTCTTC. Translating gives CASSQDRGTFTDEQFF.

This clonotype was counted between two and nine times. The chain employs TRBV20-1 and TRBJ2-2; TRBD2 agrees at 12 bases. CDR3 size: 17 residues. Germline V CDR1 and CDR2: DFQATT, SNEGSKA (reference sequence). The V segment lost 0 bases and the J segment 3 bases; nucleotides outside the gene matches: 5. The CDR3 loop reads CSARDGLAGGHTGELFF. CDR3 DNA: TGCAGTGCTAGAGATGGGCTAGCGGGAGGGCACACCGGGGAGCTGTTTTTT.

A remark on this clonotype: This may be a read error: a much more frequent sequence differs by one nucleotide. The CDR3 nucleotides are TGTGCCAGTAGTATGGCTAGCAATCAGCCCCAGCATTTT. Translating it yields CASSMASNQPQHF. The V gene is TRBV19, the J gene TRBJ1-5, with unresolved D. Between the trimmed V and J ends, which lost 3 bases and 0 bases, there was a span of 3 bases. The CDR3 sequence is 13 residues long. The germline CDR1 and CDR2 sequences are LNHDA and SQIVND (reference sequence). Based on the CDR3 plus reference TRBV19 and TRBJ1-5, the full variable domain is DGGITQSPKYLFRKEGQNVTLSCEQNLNHDAMYWYRQDPGQGLRLIYYSQIVNDFQKGDIAEGYSVSREKKESFPLTVTSAQKNPTAFYLCASSMASNQPQHFGDGTRLSIL.

This clonotype came up many times. The chain employs TRBV29-1 and TRBJ1-5; 7 nucleotides agree with TRBD1. Germline V gene lookup returns CDR1 SQVTM and CDR2 ANQGSEA. The CDR3 loop spans 14 amino acids. V lost 5 bases, J lost 1 base, and 5 bases stayed unmatched. CDR3 sequence reads: CSVQGRGSNQPQHF. The CDR3 nucleotides are TGCAGCGTTCAGGGCAGGGGGAGCAATCAGCCCCAGCATTTT.